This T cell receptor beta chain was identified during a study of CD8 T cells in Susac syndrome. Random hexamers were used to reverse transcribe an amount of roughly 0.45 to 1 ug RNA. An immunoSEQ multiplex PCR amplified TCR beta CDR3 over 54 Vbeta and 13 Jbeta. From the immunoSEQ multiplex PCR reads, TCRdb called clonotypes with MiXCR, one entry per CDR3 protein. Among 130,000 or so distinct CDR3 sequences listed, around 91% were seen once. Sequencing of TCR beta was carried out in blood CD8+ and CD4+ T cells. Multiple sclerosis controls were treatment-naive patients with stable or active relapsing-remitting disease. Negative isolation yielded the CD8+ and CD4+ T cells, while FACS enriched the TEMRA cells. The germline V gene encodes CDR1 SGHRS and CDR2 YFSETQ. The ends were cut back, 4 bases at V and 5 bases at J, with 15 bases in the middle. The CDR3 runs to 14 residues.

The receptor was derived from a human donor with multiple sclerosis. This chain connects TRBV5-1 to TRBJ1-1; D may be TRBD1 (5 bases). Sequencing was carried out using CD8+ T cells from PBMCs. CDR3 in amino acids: CASSVKLEGTEAFF. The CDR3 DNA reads TGCGCCAGCAGCGTGAAACTAGAGGGGACTGAAGCTTTCTTT.